Described below is a single TCR beta chain sequence and its context. The sample belongs to a study of control samples from healthy donors and cancer patients. TCRdb keeps only in-frame clones here, not all; method: immunoSEQ multiplex PCR. The sample consists of about 150,000 clones, approximately 93% of them appearing once. The sequenced sample was blood. The TCR was taken from a man aged 40-49 years in good health.

The CDR3 DNA sequence: TGTGCCACCAGTGACCCCCTTAGGGGATCAGCTTTCTTT. Translating it yields CATSDPLRGSAFF. The rearrangement links TRBV24-1 to TRBJ1-1; D is possibly TRBD1 (5 bases). Per germline, CDR1 KGHDR and CDR2 SFDVKD. The ends were cut back, 4 bases at V and 10 bases at J, with 15 bases in the middle. The CDR3 contains 13 residues.